This passage covers 28 T cell receptor beta chains from one sample sequenced in a study of CD4 T cells in lung cancer. The method was immunoSEQ multiplex PCR; TCRdb's version includes in-frame clones alone and lacks a portion of them. The sample shows about 10,000 clones, around three fifths of them seen only once. At least 3 cm from the malignant lesion, non-adjacent lung tissue was taken from the same resection. Sequenced sample: normal lung tissue taken away from the tumor. These receptors originate from a man between 60 and 70 years old with non-small cell lung cancer.

DNA of the CDR3: TGTGCCATAGCTCTCGGGGGGGCCTACGAGCAGTACTTC. Protein product: CAIALGGAYEQYF. The chain couples TRBV10-3 to TRBJ2-7; 8 bases map to TRBD2. The junction had 6 bases not matched to a gene; V was cut back by 9 bases and J by 2 bases. The CDR3 runs to 13 residues. Germline assignment: CDR1 ENHRY and CDR2 SYGVKD.

The rearrangement links TRBV7-3 to TRBJ2-1, with 7 positions matching TRBD2. CDR1 is SGHTA and CDR2 is FQGTGA in the germline V gene. The CDR3 runs 17 residues. V was clipped by 0 bases and J by 2 bases; unmatched bases: 7. The CDR3 loop is CASSLTLTSGTYNEQFF. The CDR3 region has the DNA TGTGCCAGCAGCTTAACGCTTACGAGCGGGACCTACAATGAGCAGTTCTTC.

The chain recombines TRBV5-1 with TRBJ2-1; no reliable D call. The V end was cut by 0 bases, the J end by 8 bases, with 18 bases between. This CDR3 region has 16 residues. The V gene's germline CDR1 is SGHRS and CDR2 YFSETQ. CDR3 DNA: TGCGCCAGCAGCTTGGGTATGGCCACCCCTCGGGATGAGCAGTTCTTC. Encoded protein: CASSLGMATPRDEQFF.

V is TRBV6-5 and J is TRBJ1-2, with 9 nucleotides matching TRBD1. The V segment lost 5 bases and the J segment 7 bases; nucleotides outside the gene matches: 8. Germline V gives CDR1 MNHEY, CDR2 SVGAGI. The length of the CDR3 is 14 residues. CDR3 DNA: TGTGCCAGCAGTCTGGGACAGGGTCGCGGTGGCTACACCTTC. The encoded protein is CASSLGQGRGGYTF.

The chain is built from TRBV10-1 and TRBJ2-2, with D perhaps TRBD2 (5 bases). Deletions cut 6 bases from V and 0 bases from J, with 11 bases between. Per germline, CDR1 WNHNN and CDR2 SYGVQD (reference sequence). The CDR3 has 15 amino acids. CDR3 nucleotides: TGCGCCAGCAGCGCAAGCGGAACGAACACCGGGGAGCTGTTTTTT. This encodes CASSASGTNTGELFF.

This clone showed up just a few times. The V and J genes are TRBV10-3 and TRBJ2-3; the match to TRBD2 covers 7 bases. Trimming at V came to 5 bases and at J to 2 bases, leaving 4 bases not matched to a gene. Germline loops: CDR1 ENHRY, CDR2 SYGVKD. This CDR3 region has 14 residues. CDR3 sequence reads: CAISSGTTTDTQYF. DNA of the CDR3: TGTGCCATCAGTTCCGGGACTACCACAGATACGCAGTATTTT.

The chain is built from TRBV11-2 and TRBJ1-1; D remains ambiguous. Germline V gene sequence: CDR1 SGHAT, CDR2 FQNNGV. V dropped 1 base and J dropped 2 bases, with 5 bases sitting between them. The CDR3 contains 13 residues. The CDR3 sequence is CASSLAPNTEAFF. The CDR3 DNA sequence: TGTGCCAGCAGCTTAGCCCCAAACACTGAAGCTTTCTTT.

This chain joins TRBV5-1 and TRBJ2-7; 13 nucleotides align to TRBD2. The CDR3 totals 15 residues. Germline V CDR1 and CDR2: SGHRS, YFSETQ. J gave up 0 bases and V 4 bases, and 1 base lay outside the gene matches. The CDR3, as DNA: TGCGCCAGCAGCAGGACTAGCGGGAGCTCCTACGAGCAGTACTTC. Its protein is CASSRTSGSSYEQYF.

J is TRBJ2-1 and V is TRBV5-4; D possibly corresponds to TRBD2 (7 bases). Germline assignment: CDR1 SGHNT and CDR2 YYREEE (reference sequence). This CDR3 region has 16 residues. V was shortened by 4 bases and J by 5 bases, with 19 bases between the two germline ends. The chain's CDR3 is CASSPRGRGSNNEQFF. In nucleotides, the CDR3 is TGTGCCAGCAGCCCCAGGGGCCGCGGGAGTAACAATGAGCAGTTCTTC.

V and J are TRBV10-3 and TRBJ2-3, with D tentatively TRBD1 (8 bases). V was clipped by 10 bases and J by 1 base, with 15 bases between them. The germline gives CDR1 ENHRY, CDR2 SYGVKD. CDR3 size: 14 residues. CDR3 residues: CATGQGGGTDTQYF. CDR3 coding DNA: TGTGCCACTGGACAGGGAGGGGGCACAGATACGCAGTATTTT.

This chain uses TRBV9 with TRBJ1-1; D call uncertain. V was cut by 3 bases and J by 1 base, with 16 bases left in between. CDR3 length: 16 amino acids. The germline CDR1 and CDR2 sequences are SGDLS and YYNGEE. The CDR3 loop is CASSDGGGVSNTEAFF. CDR3 DNA sequence: TGTGCCAGCAGCGATGGCGGCGGGGTCTCGAACACTGAAGCTTTCTTT.

The J gene is TRBJ2-5, the V gene TRBV2; the match to TRBD1 covers 8 bases. The CDR3 runs 15 residues. Germline-derived CDR1 and CDR2 are SNHLY and FYNNEI. V shed 6 bases, J shed 5 bases, and the junction held 11 bases outside the gene matches. As DNA, the CDR3 is TGTGCCAGCAGCCTCGGACAGGGAGGACCCGAGACCCAGTACTTC. Protein: CASSLGQGGPETQYF.

As regards this clone: A single base is all that separates this from a far larger clone, so a read error is likely. The chain combines TRBV4-2 with TRBJ1-1; D possibly corresponds to TRBD1 (6 bases). Trimming pared 0 bases from V and 0 bases from J, leaving 17 bases between. Germline V gives CDR1 LGHNA, CDR2 YNFKEQ. This CDR3 spans 18 amino acids. The CDR3 nucleotides read TGTGCCAGCAGCCAAGAGGGGGCGCAGGGTCAGATGAACACTGAAGCTTTCTTT. Protein product: CASSQEGAQGQMNTEAFF.

This clone was detected once. This chain connects TRBV7-3 to TRBJ2-3; 11 bases agree with TRBD2. The CDR3 extends over 16 amino acids. CDR1 is SGHTA, CDR2 FQGTGA, per germline. J lost 5 bases, V lost 3 bases, and 7 bases had no gene match. CDR3 in amino acids: CASSLGRLAGRDTQYF. The CDR3 DNA reads as TGTGCCAGCAGCTTGGGTCGACTAGCGGGAAGAGATACGCAGTATTTT.

This clone was recorded only once. The V gene is TRBV6-1, the J gene TRBJ2-1; 11 bases fit TRBD2. Germline CDR1 reads MNHNS; CDR2 reads SASEGT. CDR3 size: 15 residues. The junction had 9 bases not matched to a gene; V was cut back by 10 bases and J by 4 bases. The CDR3 protein is CAILSRLAGYNEQFF. As DNA, the CDR3 is TGTGCCATCCTAAGCAGACTAGCGGGATACAATGAGCAGTTCTTC.

This clone has a handful of counts. The chain employs TRBV6-1 and TRBJ1-1; perhaps TRBD1 as D (5 bases). The CDR3 is 18 amino acids. V lost 0 bases, J lost 1 base, and 18 bases lay in between. In germline, CDR1 is MNHNS, CDR2 SASEGT. The CDR3 DNA reads as TGTGCCAGCAGTGAAGCGCTTCGGGGGTCGTCCGCGAACACTGAAGCTTTCTTT. This translates into CASSEALRGSSANTEAFF.

This clone came up a few times. The chain employs TRBV5-8 and TRBJ2-3; D perhaps matches TRBD2 (7 bases). CDR3 size: 17 residues. Germline CDR1 and CDR2: SGHTS and YDEGEE. The ends were cut back, 2 bases at V and 2 bases at J, with 18 bases in the middle. DNA for the CDR3: TGTGCCAGCAGCTTACCTACAGGGAGGGATTTCACAGATACGCAGTATTTT. This codes for CASSLPTGRDFTDTQYF.

This clone has more than one count but fewer than ten. The CDR3 protein is CASSEPSAGRLYGYTF. In nucleotides, the CDR3 is TGTGCCAGCAGTGAGCCCTCAGCGGGCAGGTTATATGGCTACACCTTC. The V gene is TRBV6-1, the J gene TRBJ1-2, with D uncertain. V lost 3 bases to trimming and J lost 5 bases, with 19 bases between them. Germline V gene lookup returns CDR1 MNHNS and CDR2 SASEGT. The CDR3 runs to 16 residues.

The rearrangement uses TRBV7-9 and TRBJ2-4; TRBD1 matches 8 bases. Per the germline V gene, CDR1 is SEHNR and CDR2 is FQNEAQ (reference sequence). V shed 1 base, J shed 6 bases, and the junction held 5 bases outside the gene matches. The length of the CDR3 is 15 residues. This CDR3 reads CASSLVQGARNIQYF. The DNA of the CDR3 is TGTGCCAGCAGCTTAGTTCAGGGGGCGAGAAACATTCAGTACTTC.

This clone was counted between two and nine times. The genes are TRBV10-3 and TRBJ1-2; maybe TRBD1 (5 bases). V lost 4 bases and J 3 bases, leaving 12 bases between the germline ends. The length of the CDR3 is 14 residues. Germline lookup yields CDR1 ENHRY and CDR2 SYGVKD. In nucleotides, the CDR3 is TGTGCCATCAGTGCATCAGGGAGGGACTATGGCTACACCTTC. It codes for CAISASGRDYGYTF.

CDR3 loop: CASSSVDREEQFF. CDR3 coding DNA: TGTGCCAGCAGTTCCGTGGACCGGGAGGAGCAGTTCTTC. The gene calls are TRBV6-5 and TRBJ2-1, with D possibly being TRBD2 (6 bases). The CDR3 length is 13 residues. The ends were cut back, 4 bases at V and 10 bases at J, with 14 bases in the middle. Germline values: CDR1 MNHEY, CDR2 SVGAGI.

The chain recombines TRBV5-1 with TRBJ2-1; the match to TRBD1 covers 11 bases. V was pared by 3 bases and J by 5 bases, with 16 bases of the junction left unmatched. CDR1 and CDR2 from the germline V gene are SGHRS and YFSETQ. The CDR3 is 19 amino acids. The CDR3 DNA reads TGCGCCAGCAGCTATCTCGGGACAGGGGGTCTAGGTGATCACAATGAGCAGTTCTTC. It translates to CASSYLGTGGLGDHNEQFF.

This clone appeared a few times. The chain carries TRBV5-1 and TRBJ2-7; TRBD1 matches 7 bases. Germline V gene lookup returns CDR1 SGHRS and CDR2 YFSETQ. Trimming took 0 bases from V and 3 from J; bases not matched to a gene: 6. This CDR3 is 15 amino acids long. CDR3 loop: CASSLDGTDYYEQYF. The CDR3 DNA reads as TGCGCCAGCAGCTTGGATGGGACAGACTACTACGAGCAGTACTTC.

This sequence joins TRBV19 and TRBJ1-5; a possible D gene is TRBD1 (6 bases). The CDR3 consists of 15 residues. Trimming cost V 3 bases and J 0 bases, with 9 bases left between them. Germline-derived CDR1 and CDR2 are LNHDA and SQIVND (reference sequence). CDR3 protein: CASSIGTFSNQPQHF. The CDR3 bases are TGTGCCAGTAGTATTGGGACATTTAGCAATCAGCCCCAGCATTTT.

By its share, this clone is medium-sized. V and J are TRBV2 and TRBJ1-2, with TRBD1 matching over 8 bases. This CDR3 is 14 amino acids long. J lost 2 bases, V lost 10 bases, and 9 bases had no gene match. Per the germline V gene, CDR1 is SNHLY and CDR2 is FYNNEI. CDR3 residues: CATSGQGHNYGYTF. The CDR3 DNA follows: TGTGCCACCTCCGGACAGGGACACAACTATGGCTACACCTTC.

The rearrangement joins TRBV5-4 to TRBJ2-5, with D possibly matching TRBD1 (6 bases). Trimming removed 4 bases at V and 5 bases at J, with 18 bases between. The CDR3 spans 15 residues. CDR1 is SGHNT, CDR2 YYREEE, per germline (reference sequence). This CDR3 reads CASSPMNVGAETQYF. CDR3 nucleotide sequence: TGTGCCAGCAGCCCCATGAATGTGGGGGCGGAGACCCAGTACTTC.

This chain joins TRBV5-6 and TRBJ2-3; 7 nucleotides align to TRBD2. The CDR3 loop spans 15 amino acids. J lost 3 bases, V lost 4 bases, and 8 bases had no gene match. The germline CDR1 and CDR2 sequences are SGHDT and YYEEEE. The CDR3 DNA sequence: TGTGCCAGCAGCCGTGCGGGCGGGAGAACAGATACGCAGTATTTT. This codes for CASSRAGGRTDTQYF.

For the CDR3, the DNA is TGTGCCATCAGCCCTACTCAGGGAGGGGACGAGCAGTACTTC. Residues: CAISPTQGGDEQYF. The chain recombines TRBV10-3 with TRBJ2-7; 7 nucleotides align to TRBD2. CDR3 size: 14 residues. Germline V gives CDR1 ENHRY, CDR2 SYGVKD. The V and J ends lost 6 bases and 5 bases, in that order; junction bases with no gene match: 10.